This entry is about one T cell receptor (beta chain). Its specificity is not known. These data are taken from a study of cytomegalovirus exposure and HLA in healthy donors. Study-wide points: In a later analysis, TCR beta V- and J-gene trimming showed a link to a missense DCLRE1C variant. Reportedly, TCR beta sequences accurately predicted HLA-A and HLA-B alleles in most subjects. Across donors, sequencing depth was assumed by presence/absence analyses to be roughly uniform.

The CDR3 is 11 residues long. Trimming took off 3 bases at V and 9 bases at J, with 6 bases between the two ends. CDR1 is MDHEN, CDR2 SYDVKM, per germline. Use of 60 Vbeta and 13 Jbeta primers characterized the PCR. This table comes from immunoSEQ multiplex PCR, and its TCRdb copy is limited to in-frame clones, with some not included. Of 200,000 to 250,000 clones in the sample, roughly four fifths were seen once. The genes are TRBV28 and TRBJ2-1; D gene ambiguous. Sequencing was performed on PBMCs. This sequence was found in an older woman in good health and CMV-seropositive. CDR3 residues: CASSFSGEQFF. The CDR3 region has the DNA TGTGCCAGCAGTTTTAGTGGTGAGCAGTTCTTC.